This TCR beta chain was sequenced for a study of T cell changes during pregnancy in multiple sclerosis. The assay was immunoSEQ multiplex PCR, and TCRdb's table has in-frame clones only and misses some. The sample yields under 40,000 clones, 90% seen once. This sequence was found in a female donor with multiple sclerosis, enrolled in a pregnancy study. The sample consisted of CD8+ T cells from peripheral blood mononuclear cells, taken after pregnancy.

CDR3: CASSMRGGFGVLTF. Here the CDR3 DNA reads TGTGCCAGTAGTATGAGGGGAGGCTTCGGCGTCCTGACTTTC. The chain uses TRBV19 and TRBJ2-6; D is possibly TRBD2 (6 bases). Germline CDR1 LNHDA, CDR2 SQIVND (reference sequence). Deletions cut 3 bases from V and 12 bases from J, with 15 bases between. The CDR3 length is 14 residues.